The T cell receptor beta chain described here comes from a study of monozygotic twins with inflammatory bowel disease. Study findings and constraints: Twins classed as concordant or discordant showed no difference in repertoire similarity, possibly from limited power. Clonotypes shared with others were fewer in IBD patients than in healthy twins, especially with disease activity. The authors note that differing immunosuppressive treatments may have added variability to patient repertoires. No discrimination was achieved between different T cell subtypes.

This CDR3 is built from 14 residues. CDR1 and CDR2 (germline): GTSNPN, SVGIG (reference sequence). TCRdb reprocessed the 5' RACE reads and reports one entry per CDR3 protein, with no DNA. This sample's clone table lists 150,000 or so distinct CDR3 sequences. Comments on this clonotype: The antigen is not known.

The TCR originated in a human donor with ulcerative colitis or Crohn's disease, or a healthy co-twin of an affected twin (not recorded which). The chain employs TRBV30 and TRBJ1-1; with no DNA, the TCRdb D assignment of TRBD1 cannot be verified. Sequencing input: blood. The CDR3 region is CAFDRGLTRTEAFF.